This T cell receptor (beta chain) was sequenced during a study of pediatric ulcerative colitis (dated by TCRdb to the late 2010s). For context, the study as a whole: Of the ulcerative colitis patients, seven had pancolitis and two had left-sided colitis, and histology in every patient was consistent with ulcerative colitis. From about ten newly diagnosed, treatment-naive pediatric ulcerative colitis patients and a few non-IBD control children, paired blood and rectal samples were collected. The Pediatric Ulcerative Colitis Activity Index classified a couple of patients as having mild disease, four as having moderate disease and three as having acute severe colitis. Study-wide conclusions, independent of this receptor: With only four individuals, the healthy control group was small. Blood-derived T cells may have been included in rectal pinch biopsies, especially in patients with overt colitis. Controls, mild-moderate and acute severe colitis patients were separated by rectal repertoire features, and reduced rectal diversity due to clonal expansions was observed in acute severe colitis. Two rectal CDR3 clonotypes were detected in all ulcerative colitis patients and were not detected in any of the controls. Autologous blood-rectal clonal overlap was significantly higher in ulcerative colitis patients than in controls, suggesting increased T cell trafficking to inflamed tissue. Because repertoires were derived from total lymphocyte DNA, patterns in rare subsets such as regulatory T cells may not have been reflected. A couple of patients' blood samples yielded substantially fewer templates for technical reasons and were excluded from blood-rectal overlap analysis.

Rearranged CDR3 beta regions were amplified from genomic DNA with multiplex V and J primers using the immunoSEQ TRB Survey service. To keep depth equal across samples, survey-level sequencing depth of up to 500,000 reads per sample was applied. Libraries were purified, pooled and sequenced on Illumina technology. The study's processing was this. Productive clonality, sample overlap, pairwise scatters, CDR3 beta length, V/D/J gene usage and productiveness were assessed with immunoSEQ online tools. Alongside Shannon and Simpson indices, calculated diversity was computed as the number of unique rearrangements divided by total templates, multiplied by 100. For principal component analysis, Z-score normalized data were analyzed with the R prcomp function and the ggbiplot package. Morisita's index was used to quantify blood-rectal clonal overlap within each subject. TCRdb holds this immuneACCESS table with in-frame rearrangements only. Some clones are missing; in checked studies, unresolved V genes explain under half, and the rest has no known cause. D and trimming were read from the DNA, whereas the V and J calls and clone size are those reported in that table. The sample includes about 36,000 clones, with approximately 73% observed a single time. The top ten clones comprise about 0.74% of the sample.

During colonoscopy, one to two rectal pinch biopsies were obtained for research purposes. Ulcerative colitis patients had received no immunosuppressive medication before the diagnostic colonoscopy. Rectal biopsies were digested with proteinase K before DNA isolation. The Wizard kit (Promega) was used to extract genomic DNA from blood and intestinal samples. CDR1 and CDR2 are read off the germline V gene as SNHLY and FYNNEI. From the cysteine up to the phenylalanine, the CDR3 has a length of 14 residues. Only CDR3 DNA remains: 42 bases, in frame from the first base. V is pared back by 4 bases and J by 4 bases, with 10 bases lying between the germline termini. A word on this clone: What this receptor recognizes is not known. No clone much larger than this one lies a single base away; base qualities are absent.

The receptor was derived from a boy younger than 18 with moderate ulcerative colitis. The sequenced material came from gut tissue. Here the chain combines TRBV2 and TRBJ1-4; there is no confident call for the D gene. In nucleotide form, the sequence is TGTGCCAGCAGTGTTCGAGAAATTAATGAAAAACTGTTTTTT. Its protein product is CASSVREINEKLFF.